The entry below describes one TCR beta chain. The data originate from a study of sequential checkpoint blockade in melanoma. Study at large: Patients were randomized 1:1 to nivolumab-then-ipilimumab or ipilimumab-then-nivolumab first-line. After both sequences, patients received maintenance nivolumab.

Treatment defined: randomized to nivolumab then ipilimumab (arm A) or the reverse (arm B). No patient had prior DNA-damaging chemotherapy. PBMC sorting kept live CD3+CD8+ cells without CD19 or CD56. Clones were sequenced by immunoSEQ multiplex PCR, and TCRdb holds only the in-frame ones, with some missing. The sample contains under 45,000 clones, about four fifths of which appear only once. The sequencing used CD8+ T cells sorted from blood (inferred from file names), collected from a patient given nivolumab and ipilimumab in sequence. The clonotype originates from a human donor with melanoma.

Here the CDR3 DNA reads TGTGCCAGCAGCACCTCCGGGCGGGAGGAGGGGACCCAGTACTTC. Its translation: CASSTSGREEGTQYF. The rearrangement links TRBV2 to TRBJ2-5; TRBD2 agrees at 8 bases. Trimming removed 6 bases from V and 7 bases from J; junction bases left unmatched: 13. The length of the CDR3 is 15 residues. CDR1 and CDR2 (germline): SNHLY, FYNNEI.